This T cell receptor beta chain originates from a study of T-cell memory formation after mild COVID-19. Broader study findings: Largely, contracting CD4+ clones fell within CM and EM, and contracting CD8+ clones within EMRA. Some clones that responded turned up in pre-infection memory, which suggests that cross-reactive memory joined in. Whether day 37 second-wave clones are SARS-CoV-2-specific was not confirmed.

The CDR3 is made up of 11 amino acids. V was cut by 2 bases and J by 8 bases, with 6 bases left in between. Germline V gene data show CDR1 as DFQATT and CDR2 as SNEGSKA (reference sequence). Using constant-segment primers, 5'RACE produced TCR alpha and TCR beta cDNA libraries carrying sample barcodes and UMIs. TCRdb reanalysed the 5' RACE reads using MiXCR and keeps one entry per CDR3 protein. The sample consists of 100,000 to 120,000 distinct CDR3 sequences, approximately 21% of them appearing once. Of note for this clonotype: The antigen is undetermined.

The chain uses TRBV20-1 and TRBJ2-2; the D is unclear. The source is a man aged 18-30 years who had mild COVID-19 (a few samples of this study predate the infection). Cell type and time point are not known. The sample comprised PBMCs or a T cell subset sorted from them (not recorded which). Here the CDR3 DNA reads TGCAGTGCTAGACTCTATGGGGAGCTGTTTTTT. Encoded protein: CSARLYGELFF.